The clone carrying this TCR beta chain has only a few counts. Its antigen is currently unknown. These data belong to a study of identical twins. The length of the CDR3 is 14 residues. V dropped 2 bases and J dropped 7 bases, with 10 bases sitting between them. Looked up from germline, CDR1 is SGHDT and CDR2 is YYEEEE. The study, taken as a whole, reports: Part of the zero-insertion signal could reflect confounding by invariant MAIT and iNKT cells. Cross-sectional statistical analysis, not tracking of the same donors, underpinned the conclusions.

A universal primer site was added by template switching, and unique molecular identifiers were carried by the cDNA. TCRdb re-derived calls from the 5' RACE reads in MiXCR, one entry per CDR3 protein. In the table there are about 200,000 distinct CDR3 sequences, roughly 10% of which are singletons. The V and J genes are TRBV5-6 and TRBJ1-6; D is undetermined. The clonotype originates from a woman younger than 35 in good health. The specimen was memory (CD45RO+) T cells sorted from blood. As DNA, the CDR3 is TGTGCCAGCAGCTTTTCACAGCTCAATTCACCCCTCCACTTT. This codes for CASSFSQLNSPLHF.